Listed below are T cell receptor beta chains from one sample, sequenced in a study of T-cell memory formation after mild COVID-19. TCRdb used MiXCR to reprocess the 5' RACE reads, holding one entry per CDR3 protein. The sample holds roughly 340,000 distinct CDR3 sequences, more than 15% seen once. Input material: PBMCs or a T cell subset sorted from them (not recorded which). These receptors were taken from a man aged 18 to 30 who had mild COVID-19 (a few samples of this study predate the infection). Cell type and time point are not known. CDR3s include the opening cysteine and the closing phenylalanine or tryptophan. D genes are given only for firm matches. Not all rows give a size; the values are once, few, many and, for expanded clones, a class.

D: TRBD2; J: TRBJ2-3; V: TRBV5-1; size: few; CDR3: CASSEEGLEVTQYF; DNA: TGCGCCAGCAGCGAGGAGGGACTAGAAGTTACGCAGTATTTT
D: -; J: TRBJ2-2; V: TRBV11-1; size: few; CDR3: CASSFNGDKAGELFF; DNA: TGTGCCAGCAGCTTTAATGGGGATAAAGCCGGGGAGCTGTTTTTT
D: -; J: TRBJ1-1; V: TRBV6-5; size: -; CDR3: CASSYSRGLNTEAFF; DNA: TGTGCCAGCAGTTATAGCCGTGGGTTGAACACTGAAGCTTTCTTT
D: -; J: TRBJ2-5; V: TRBV12-5; size: many; CDR3: CASGLVPGEETQYF; DNA: TGTGCTAGTGGTTTGGTACCTGGGGAAGAGACCCAGTACTTC
D: -; J: TRBJ2-1; V: TRBV11-2; size: -; CDR3: CASSLWGGPYNEQFF; DNA: TGTGCCAGCAGCTTATGGGGGGGCCCGTACAATGAGCAGTTCTTC
D: TRBD1; J: TRBJ1-6; V: TRBV7-2; size: -; CDR3: CASSARRGQGLSSYNSPLHF; DNA: TGTGCCAGCAGCGCCAGAAGGGGACAGGGGCTAAGCTCCTATAATTCACCCCTCCACTTT
D: TRBD1; J: TRBJ2-3; V: TRBV20-1; size: -; CDR3: CSAPPGTDTDTQYF; DNA: TGCAGTGCTCCACCCGGGACAGACACAGATACGCAGTATTTT
D: TRBD1; J: TRBJ1-1; V: TRBV12-3/TRBV12-4; size: -; CDR3: CASSPPGGRETEAFF; DNA: TGTGCCAGCAGCCCGCCAGGGGGCCGGGAGACTGAAGCTTTCTTT
D: -; J: TRBJ2-3; V: TRBV12-3/TRBV12-4; size: -; CDR3: CASSLRAGNTQYF; DNA: TGTGCCAGCAGTTTAAGGGCTGGAAATACGCAGTATTTT
D: -; J: TRBJ2-7; V: TRBV7-9; size: -; CDR3: CASSPAGAAPLF; DNA: TGTGCCAGCAGCCCAGCAGGAGCAGCCCCCCTGTTC
D: -; J: TRBJ1-5; V: TRBV5-1; size: few; CDR3: CASSFFPGFNQPQHF; DNA: TGCGCCAGCAGTTTCTTTCCTGGGTTCAATCAGCCCCAGCATTTT
D: -; J: TRBJ2-5; V: TRBV19; size: few; CDR3: CASSRNQGREMMETQYF; DNA: TGTGCCAGTAGTCGAAACCAGGGAAGAGAAATGATGGAGACCCAGTACTTC
D: -; J: TRBJ2-3; V: TRBV6-6; size: few; CDR3: CASSSTGDTQYF; DNA: TGTGCCAGCAGTAGCACAGGAGATACGCAGTATTTT
D: -; J: TRBJ2-3; V: TRBV29-1; size: few; CDR3: CSVVAVRGTQYF; DNA: TGCAGCGTTGTAGCGGTGAGGGGTACGCAGTATTTT
D: -; J: TRBJ2-1; V: TRBV13; size: -; CDR3: CASSLRPVPYNEQFF; DNA: TGTGCCAGCAGCTTACGTCCGGTACCCTACAATGAGCAGTTCTTC
D: TRBD1; J: TRBJ2-7; V: TRBV7-7; size: many; CDR3: CASSFGQGDTYEQYF; DNA: TGTGCCAGCAGCTTCGGACAGGGAGATACCTACGAGCAGTACTTC
D: TRBD1; J: TRBJ1-6; V: TRBV7-9; size: -; CDR3: CASSSPTGAPNSPLHF; DNA: TGTGCCAGCAGCTCCCCCACAGGGGCCCCCAATTCACCCCTCCACTTT
D: -; J: TRBJ1-1; V: TRBV5-1; size: few; CDR3: CASSSPGLLNTEAFF; DNA: TGCGCCAGCAGCTCACCGGGACTGCTGAACACTGAAGCTTTCTTT
D: -; J: TRBJ2-7; V: TRBV12-3/TRBV12-4; size: many; CDR3: CASSPQGAGYEQYF; DNA: TGTGCCAGCAGTCCCCAAGGGGCGGGCTACGAGCAGTACTTC
D: TRBD1; J: TRBJ2-3; V: TRBV4-2; size: few; CDR3: CASSSRDRGADTQYF; DNA: TGTGCCAGCAGCTCACGGGACAGGGGAGCAGATACGCAGTATTTT
D: TRBD1; J: TRBJ2-5; V: TRBV19; size: -; CDR3: CASSTRTGDETQYF; DNA: TGTGCCAGTAGTACTCGGACAGGGGATGAGACCCAGTACTTC
D: -; J: TRBJ2-3; V: TRBV6-6; size: -; CDR3: CASSYNRNTDTQYF; DNA: TGTGCCAGCAGTTACAACAGGAACACAGATACGCAGTATTTT
D: TRBD2; J: TRBJ2-3; V: TRBV6-4; size: few; CDR3: CASSAGTSGPDTQYF; DNA: TGTGCCAGCAGTGCCGGGACTAGCGGGCCAGATACGCAGTATTTT
D: TRBD2; J: TRBJ2-5; V: TRBV20-1; size: few; CDR3: CSADLTRGGPGTQYF; DNA: TGCAGTGCCGACTTAACTCGGGGGGGCCCAGGGACCCAGTACTTC
D: -; J: TRBJ1-4; V: TRBV21-1; size: once; CDR3: CASTRTGFNEKLFF; DNA: TGTGCCAGCACCCGGACGGGCTTTAATGAAAAACTGTTTTTT
D: -; J: TRBJ2-5; V: TRBV2; size: -; CDR3: CASRDPREETQYF; DNA: TGTGCCAGCAGGGACCCTAGGGAGGAGACCCAGTACTTC
D: TRBD1; J: TRBJ2-7; V: TRBV20-1; size: many; CDR3: CSAGTGSYEQYF; DNA: TGCAGTGCCGGGACAGGGTCCTACGAGCAGTACTTC
D: -; J: TRBJ2-5; V: TRBV15; size: few; CDR3: CATSRGGAQETQYF; DNA: TGTGCCACCAGCAGAGGGGGGGCCCAAGAGACCCAGTACTTC
D: -; J: TRBJ2-1; V: TRBV3-1; size: many; CDR3: CASSQEWGAYNEQFF; DNA: TGTGCCAGCAGCCAAGAATGGGGGGCCTACAATGAGCAGTTCTTC
D: TRBD2; J: TRBJ2-1; V: TRBV4-3; size: few; CDR3: CASSPGRGFVDEQFF; DNA: TGCGCCAGCAGCCCCGGGAGGGGGTTCGTGGATGAGCAGTTCTTC
D: -; J: TRBJ2-5; V: TRBV15; size: many; CDR3: CATSRDAETQYF; DNA: TGTGCCACCAGCAGAGATGCGGAGACCCAGTACTTC
D: TRBD1; J: TRBJ1-1; V: TRBV7-2; size: few; CDR3: CASSSDREDEAFF; DNA: TGTGCCAGCAGCTCCGACAGGGAGGATGAAGCTTTCTTT
D: TRBD1; J: TRBJ2-5; V: TRBV4-1; size: few; CDR3: CASSLQGGPVETQYF; DNA: TGCGCCAGCAGTCTACAGGGGGGCCCCGTGGAGACCCAGTACTTC
D: TRBD2; J: TRBJ2-1; V: TRBV5-1; size: -; CDR3: CASSFLAGVSYNEQFF; DNA: TGCGCCAGCAGCTTTCTAGCGGGAGTCTCCTACAATGAGCAGTTCTTC
D: -; J: TRBJ2-1; V: TRBV20-1; size: few; CDR3: CSANGNNEQFF; DNA: TGCAGTGCTAATGGTAACAATGAGCAGTTCTTC
D: TRBD2; J: TRBJ2-3; V: TRBV20-1; size: -; CDR3: CSSGGHSTDTQYF; DNA: TGTTCGAGCGGGGGTCATAGCACAGATACGCAGTATTTT
D: TRBD2; J: TRBJ2-3; V: TRBV9; size: -; CDR3: CASSLTRGSGGSTDTQYF; DNA: TGTGCCAGCAGCTTAACGAGGGGGAGCGGGGGAAGCACAGATACGCAGTATTTT
D: TRBD2; J: TRBJ2-3; V: TRBV12-3/TRBV12-4; size: -; CDR3: CASSQWGLAGQEDTQYF; DNA: TGTGCCAGCAGCCAATGGGGACTAGCGGGACAGGAGGATACGCAGTATTTT
D: -; J: TRBJ1-2; V: TRBV28; size: -; CDR3: CASSFKQVLGGYGYTF; DNA: TGTGCCAGCAGCTTCAAGCAGGTTCTAGGAGGCTATGGCTACACCTTC
D: TRBD1; J: TRBJ2-1; V: TRBV28; size: -; CDR3: CASSVAGTGRNEQFF; DNA: TGTGCCAGCAGTGTAGCCGGGACAGGGCGTAATGAGCAGTTCTTC
D: TRBD1; J: TRBJ2-2; V: TRBV5-1; size: few; CDR3: CASKPGQGYTGELFF; DNA: TGCGCCAGCAAACCGGGACAGGGGTACACCGGGGAGCTGTTTTTT
D: -; J: TRBJ2-3; V: TRBV7-2; size: -; CDR3: CASSFLRTDTQYF; DNA: TGTGCCAGCAGCTTTCTACGTACAGATACGCAGTATTTT
D: -; J: TRBJ2-4; V: TRBV6-2/TRBV6-3; size: many; CDR3: CASSPTGIAKNIQYF; DNA: TGTGCCAGCAGCCCCACAGGGATAGCCAAAAACATTCAGTACTTC
D: TRBD2; J: TRBJ2-1; V: TRBV7-3; size: few; CDR3: CASSSPGGSGNEQFF; DNA: TGTGCCAGCAGCTCCCCGGGGGGTAGTGGCAATGAGCAGTTCTTC
D: -; J: TRBJ2-3; V: TRBV5-6; size: many; CDR3: CASNLNTDTQYF; DNA: TGTGCCAGCAACCTTAACACAGATACGCAGTATTTT
D: TRBD2; J: TRBJ2-3; V: TRBV5-8; size: few; CDR3: CASRTKRGGWDTQYF; DNA: TGTGCCAGCAGAACGAAGCGGGGGGGTTGGGATACGCAGTATTTT
D: -; J: TRBJ2-3; V: TRBV11-3; size: -; CDR3: CASSYTGTGGTDTQYF; DNA: TGTGCCAGCAGTTATACCGGGACGGGGGGCACAGATACGCAGTATTTT
D: -; J: TRBJ2-1; V: TRBV7-9; size: -; CDR3: CASSFKNEQFF; DNA: TGTGCCAGCAGCTTTAAAAATGAGCAGTTCTTC
D: -; J: TRBJ2-5; V: TRBV30; size: -; CDR3: CAWTIRDSKTQYF; DNA: TGTGCCTGGACGATCCGGGATAGCAAGACCCAGTACTTC
D: TRBD2; J: TRBJ2-3; V: TRBV20-1; size: many; CDR3: CSARGPGLAGGPGGTDTQYF; DNA: TGCAGTGCTAGAGGACCGGGACTAGCGGGGGGCCCCGGTGGCACAGATACGCAGTATTTT
D: -; J: TRBJ1-1; V: TRBV9; size: -; CDR3: CASSPRQKEVAFF; DNA: TGTGCCAGCAGCCCCAGACAGAAGGAAGTAGCTTTCTTT
D: -; J: TRBJ1-1; V: TRBV6-6; size: -; CDR3: CASTSGTVEAFF; DNA: TGTGCCAGCACCTCAGGGACGGTTGAAGCTTTCTTT
D: -; J: TRBJ1-1; V: TRBV25-1; size: -; CDR3: CASIRSEVNTEAFF; DNA: TGTGCCAGCATAAGGTCTGAGGTGAACACTGAAGCTTTCTTT
D: TRBD2; J: TRBJ2-5; V: TRBV5-1; size: -; CDR3: CASSNPSGEETQYF; DNA: TGCGCCAGCAGTAACCCTAGCGGGGAGGAGACCCAGTACTTC